This TCR beta chain comes out of a study of T cells of healthy individuals. TCRdb re-derived calls from the 5' RACE reads in MiXCR, one entry per CDR3 protein. This sample yields 53,000 or so distinct CDR3 sequences, of which about 14% are seen a single time; around 16% belongs to the top ten. Trimming removed 0 bases from V and 1 base from J, with 6 bases in between. Germline CDR1 and CDR2: ENHRY and SYGVKD. This CDR3 comprises 14 residues. This TCR derives from a human donor in good health. The gene calls are TRBV10-3 and TRBJ1-1; the D is unclear. As DNA, the CDR3 is TGTGCCATCAGTGAGTCTCGTCAGAACACTGAAGCTTTCTTT. It codes for CAISESRQNTEAFF.